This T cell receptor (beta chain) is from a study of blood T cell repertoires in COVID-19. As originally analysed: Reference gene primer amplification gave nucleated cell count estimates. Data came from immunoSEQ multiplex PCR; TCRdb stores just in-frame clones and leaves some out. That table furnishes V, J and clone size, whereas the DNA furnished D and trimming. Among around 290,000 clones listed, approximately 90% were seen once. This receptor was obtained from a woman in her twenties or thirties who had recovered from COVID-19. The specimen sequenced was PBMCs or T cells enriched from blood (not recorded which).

CDR3 region: CASSVQGAGEQYF. DNA of the CDR3: TGTGCCAGCAGTGTACAGGGCGCCGGGGAGCAGTACTTC. The chain employs TRBV25-1 and TRBJ2-7; possibly TRBD1 for D (6 bases). Trimming removed 4 bases from V and 7 bases from J, with 14 bases in between. CDR1 is MGHDK and CDR2 is SYGVNS in the germline V gene. This CDR3 comprises 13 residues.